This T cell receptor (beta chain) was captured in a study of blood T cell repertoires in COVID-19. The CDR3 is 15 residues long. In germline, CDR1 is MDHEN, CDR2 SYDVKM. Trimming removed 5 bases from V and 1 base from J, with 13 bases in between. The assay was immunoSEQ multiplex PCR, and TCRdb's table has in-frame clones only and misses some. The top ten clones hold about 5% of a sample with 390,000 or so clones, roughly four fifths of them seen once. The chain carries TRBV28 and TRBJ2-3; possibly TRBD2 for D (6 bases). The receptor comes from a woman aged 45-60 years who had recovered from COVID-19. The sequenced sample consisted of PBMCs or T cells enriched from blood (not recorded which). The CDR3 nucleotides read TGTGCCAGCAGTCCCCCAGGAGGGGGCACAGATACGCAGTATTTT. Encoded protein: CASSPPGGGTDTQYF.